The sequence of this TCR beta chain was determined in a study of blood T cell repertoires in COVID-19 (dated by TCRdb to the early 2020s). Broadly, across the study: Recovered participants in ImmuneRACE Cohort 3 were defined as having two consecutive negative NP/OP PCR tests, clearance from a healthcare professional, or resolution of symptoms. The repertoires were made available in a free public database intended to serve as a resource for research on the immune response to SARS-CoV-2. Collaborator samples came from the United States, Italy and Spain and covered acute and convalescent phases of COVID-19. The dataset comprised deeply sampled blood TCRbeta repertoires from subjects exposed to, actively infected with, or recovered from COVID-19. The prospective study material was composed of cDNA or gDNA derived from T cells, B-cell-depleted T cells, or PBMCs. Samples were obtained from the ongoing ImmuneRACE study (first 160 participants) and from some 1,300 subjects provided by 6 global collaborators. Where HLA class I and class II types were available, the types were taken from metadata supplied by the sample provider, not from assay-based typing. The sample metadata nearly always contained a de-identified subject ID, COVID-19 status, age in years and sex.

The immunoSEQ Assay, a bias-controlled multiplex PCR, was used to amplify TCRbeta CDR3 regions from genomic DNA. For the original study's pipeline: Nucleated cell counts per sample were estimated from amplification of reference gene primers within the assay. Sequence reads were collapsed and filtered to measure the absolute abundance of every unique TCRbeta CDR3 rearrangement. For each sample, productive Simpson clonality was calculated as the square root of Simpson's diversity index across productive rearrangements. Drawn from immuneACCESS, this table holds only the in-frame rearrangements with V and J called that TCRdb kept. Clones are partly lost; checked studies trace under half to an unresolved V gene and leave the rest unexplained. For V, J and clone size, that table is used; D and trimming come from the DNA. The table for this sample lists roughly 200,000 clones; around 87% of them were counted only once. 7% to 9% of the sample is taken by the ten largest.

This clone was seen only once. Its cognate antigen has yet to be identified. No much larger clone is present one base from it, and per-base qualities are unavailable. The sample carries other DNA sequences with the same CDR3. The CDR3 runs 15 amino acids, cysteine and phenylalanine included. The retained sequence is limited to the CDR3, 45 bases, with the frame set at the first base. V is cut back by 4 bases and J by 7 bases, with 5 bases in the junction unmatched. According to the germline V gene, CDR1 reads KGHDR and CDR2 reads SFDVKD. In the prospective study, participants were 18 to 89 years old, resided in approximately 22 geographic areas of the United States, and were enrolled through a virtual design. To assign participants to cohorts, the prospective study relied on clinical history that participants themselves reported in a screening survey and a study questionnaire. Mobile phlebotomists in the prospective study collected whole blood, serum and a nasopharyngeal or oropharyngeal swab from every participant. Over an approximately 2-month period, participants in the prospective study had the option of providing additional blood draws and questionnaires. Before DNA extraction, prospective study blood samples were shipped either frozen or at room temperature.

Findings and caveats that apply to the study as a whole: The amount of clinical and demographic metadata varied by source and participant and was provided uncurated.

The sequenced material came from PBMCs or T cells enriched from blood (not recorded which). The origin of this receptor is a man aged 30 to 45 in a cohort exposed to, infected with or recovered from COVID-19 (not recorded which). The sequence links TRBV24-1 to TRBJ2-1, with TRBD2 matching 11 junction bases. DNA sequence: TGTGCCACCAGTGAAACTAGCGGGAGTTTAAATGAGCAGTTCTTC. Its product reads: CATSETSGSLNEQFF.